The clone carrying this T cell receptor beta chain was recorded once. This sample is drawn from a study of blood T cell repertoires in COVID-19. The wider study: Researchers got acute and convalescent COVID-19 samples from the United States, Italy and Spain. PBMCs, B-cell-depleted T cells, or T cells provided the cDNA or gDNA that made up the material.

In the original workflow: Counts of nucleated cells, estimated from reference gene primer amplification, were obtained. Sequencing used immunoSEQ multiplex PCR; TCRdb keeps in-frame clones, though not all of them. The V and J calls and clone size are taken from that table; D and trimming were inferred from the DNA. The repertoire consists of about 200,000 clones, with roughly 86% occurring once and the leading ten covering around 1.5%. J was trimmed by 4 bases and V by 3 bases; bases with no gene match: 13. The CDR3 runs 17 residues. Germline assignment: CDR1 SGHNT and CDR2 YYREEE (reference sequence).

The sample taken for sequencing was peripheral blood. This TCR came from a man aged 18 to 30 with active or convalescent COVID-19. V is TRBV5-4 and J is TRBJ2-5; 9 bases map to TRBD1. CDR3 in DNA: TGTGCCAGCAGCTCACCGGGACAGGGAGGGTTGGGAGAGACCCAGTACTTC. Its protein product is CASSSPGQGGLGETQYF.